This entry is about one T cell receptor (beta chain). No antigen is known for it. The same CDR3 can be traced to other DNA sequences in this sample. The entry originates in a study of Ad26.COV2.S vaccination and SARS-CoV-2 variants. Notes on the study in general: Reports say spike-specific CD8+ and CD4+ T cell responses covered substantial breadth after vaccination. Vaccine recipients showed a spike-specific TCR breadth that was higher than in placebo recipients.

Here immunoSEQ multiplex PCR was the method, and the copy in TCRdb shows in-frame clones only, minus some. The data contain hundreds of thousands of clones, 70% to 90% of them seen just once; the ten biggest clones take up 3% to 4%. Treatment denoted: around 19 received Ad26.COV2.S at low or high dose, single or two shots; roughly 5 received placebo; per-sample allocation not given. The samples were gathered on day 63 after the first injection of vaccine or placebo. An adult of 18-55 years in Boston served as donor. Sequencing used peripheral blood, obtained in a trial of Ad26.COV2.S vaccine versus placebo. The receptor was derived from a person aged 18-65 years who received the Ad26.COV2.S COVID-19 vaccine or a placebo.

This CDR3 reads CASSLASGSSYNEQFF. As DNA, the CDR3 is TGCGCCAGCAGCTTGGCTAGCGGAAGCTCCTACAATGAGCAGTTCTTC. The V gene is TRBV5-1, the J gene TRBJ2-1; 7 bases agree with TRBD2. The CDR3 extends over 16 amino acids. V was pared by 0 bases and J by 0 bases, with 3 bases of the junction left unmatched. Germline-derived CDR1 and CDR2 are SGHRS and YFSETQ.